This TCR beta chain was recorded in a study of identical twins. The study, taken as a whole, reports: Fewer insertions marked abundant cord blood beta clonotypes; young adult naive trended weakly, memory not at all. Out-of-frame alpha sequences shared by twins were enriched for low generation probability.

Concerning this clonotype: Its target is unknown. Germline is not matched at one junction end, which may reflect a read error.

The CDR3 totals 12 residues. Germline V gene lookup returns CDR1 ENHRY and CDR2 SYGVKD. A universal primer binding site was introduced by template switching. The final cDNA contained unique molecular identifiers. TCRdb used MiXCR to reprocess the 5' RACE reads, holding one entry per CDR3 protein. The profile shows 500,000 to 550,000 distinct CDR3 sequences, about 22% of them singletons. A further study also used this sample, focusing on yellow fever vaccine responses in identical twins. That investigation notes: Reportedly, the T cell response mounted by twins to vaccine seemed partly convergent, partly personalized.

This receptor was taken from a woman in her late teens or twenties in good health. This sequence joins TRBV10-3 and TRBJ2-7; D is undetermined. Input material: CD4+ T cells sorted from blood. CDR3 in DNA: TGTCCCATCAGTGAATCCAGCTACGAGCAGTACTTC. Translating it yields CPISESSYEQYF.